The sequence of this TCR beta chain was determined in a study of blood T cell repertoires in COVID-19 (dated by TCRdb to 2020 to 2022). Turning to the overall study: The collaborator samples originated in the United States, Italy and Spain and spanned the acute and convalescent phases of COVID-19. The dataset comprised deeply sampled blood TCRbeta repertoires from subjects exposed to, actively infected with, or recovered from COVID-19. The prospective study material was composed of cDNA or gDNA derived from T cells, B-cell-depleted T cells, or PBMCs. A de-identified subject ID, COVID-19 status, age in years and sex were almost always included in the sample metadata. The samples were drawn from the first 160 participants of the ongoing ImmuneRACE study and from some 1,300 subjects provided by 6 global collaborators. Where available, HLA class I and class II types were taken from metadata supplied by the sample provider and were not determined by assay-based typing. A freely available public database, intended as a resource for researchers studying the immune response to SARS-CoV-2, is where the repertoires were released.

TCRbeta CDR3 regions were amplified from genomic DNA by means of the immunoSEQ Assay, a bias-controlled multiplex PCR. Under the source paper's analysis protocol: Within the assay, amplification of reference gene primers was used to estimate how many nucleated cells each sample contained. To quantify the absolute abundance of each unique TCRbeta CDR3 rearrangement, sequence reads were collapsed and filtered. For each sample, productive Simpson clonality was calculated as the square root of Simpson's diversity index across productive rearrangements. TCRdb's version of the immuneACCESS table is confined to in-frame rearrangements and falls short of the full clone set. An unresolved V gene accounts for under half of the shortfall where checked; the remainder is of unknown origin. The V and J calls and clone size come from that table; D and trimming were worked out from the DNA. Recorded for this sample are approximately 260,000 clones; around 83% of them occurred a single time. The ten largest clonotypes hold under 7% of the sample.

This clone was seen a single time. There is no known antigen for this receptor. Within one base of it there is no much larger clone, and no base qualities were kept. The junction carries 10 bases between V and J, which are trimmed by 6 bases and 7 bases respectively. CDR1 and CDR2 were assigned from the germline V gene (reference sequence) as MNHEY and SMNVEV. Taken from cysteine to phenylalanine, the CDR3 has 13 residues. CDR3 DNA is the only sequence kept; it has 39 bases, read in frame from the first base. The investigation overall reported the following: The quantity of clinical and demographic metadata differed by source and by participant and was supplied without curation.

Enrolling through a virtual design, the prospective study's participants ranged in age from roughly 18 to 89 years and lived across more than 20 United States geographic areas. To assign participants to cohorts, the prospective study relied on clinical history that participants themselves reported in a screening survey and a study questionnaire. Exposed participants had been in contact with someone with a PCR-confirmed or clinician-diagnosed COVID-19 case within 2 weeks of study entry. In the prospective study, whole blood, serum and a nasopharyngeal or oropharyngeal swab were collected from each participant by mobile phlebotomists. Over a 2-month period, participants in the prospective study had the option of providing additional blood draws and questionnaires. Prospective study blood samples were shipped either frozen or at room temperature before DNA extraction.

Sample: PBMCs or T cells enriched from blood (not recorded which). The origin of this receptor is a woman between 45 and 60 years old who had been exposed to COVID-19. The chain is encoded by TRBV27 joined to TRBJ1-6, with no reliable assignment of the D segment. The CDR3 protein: CASRAGGNSPLHF. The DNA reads TGTGCCAGCAGGGCCGGCGGGAATTCACCCCTCCACTTT.